This T cell receptor (beta chain) comes out of a study of blood T cell repertoires in COVID-19. Study background: Sites across the United States, Italy and Spain contributed samples from acute and convalescent COVID-19. PBMCs, B-cell-depleted T cells, or T cells provided the cDNA or gDNA that made up the material.

In the original analysis: Using reference gene primer amplification, nucleated cell counts were estimated. Method: immunoSEQ multiplex PCR; TCRdb's copy keeps in-frame clones and lacks some. From that table come the V and J calls and clone size; the DNA was used to work out D and trimming. The sample includes 200,000 to 250,000 clones, around 89% of them seen just once. With 3 bases clipped from V and 1 base from J, the junction kept 8 bases outside the gene matches. This CDR3 region has 16 residues. CDR1 and CDR2 from the germline V gene are ENHRY and SYGVKD. This clone was recorded only once. The sequence was obtained from a man aged 25 to 40 with COVID-19, enrolled during active disease. The source material was peripheral blood. V gene TRBV10-3 combines with J gene TRBJ1-1, with TRBD1 identical over 7 bases. The CDR3 loop reads CAISDLRGPRNTEAFF. The CDR3 DNA sequence: TGTGCCATCAGTGATTTGAGGGGGCCGAGGAACACTGAAGCTTTCTTT.